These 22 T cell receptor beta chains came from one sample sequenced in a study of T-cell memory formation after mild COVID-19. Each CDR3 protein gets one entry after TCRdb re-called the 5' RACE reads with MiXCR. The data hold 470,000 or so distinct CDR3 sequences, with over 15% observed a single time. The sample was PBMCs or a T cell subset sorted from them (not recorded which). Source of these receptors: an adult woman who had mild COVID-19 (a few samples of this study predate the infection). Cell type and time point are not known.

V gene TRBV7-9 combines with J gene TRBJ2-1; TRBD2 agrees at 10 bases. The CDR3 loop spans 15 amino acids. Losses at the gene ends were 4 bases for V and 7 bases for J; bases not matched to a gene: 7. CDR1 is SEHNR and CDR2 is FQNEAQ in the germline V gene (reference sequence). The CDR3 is CASSSTSGRVNEQFF. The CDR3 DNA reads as TGTGCCAGCAGCTCAACCAGCGGGAGGGTAAATGAGCAGTTCTTC.

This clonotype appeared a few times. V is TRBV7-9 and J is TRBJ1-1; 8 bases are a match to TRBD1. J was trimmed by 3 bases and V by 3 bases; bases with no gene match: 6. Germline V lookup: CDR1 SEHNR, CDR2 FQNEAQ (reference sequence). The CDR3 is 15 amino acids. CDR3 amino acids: CASSLGDRRYTEAFF. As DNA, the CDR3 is TGTGCCAGCAGCTTGGGGGACAGGCGATACACTGAAGCTTTCTTT.

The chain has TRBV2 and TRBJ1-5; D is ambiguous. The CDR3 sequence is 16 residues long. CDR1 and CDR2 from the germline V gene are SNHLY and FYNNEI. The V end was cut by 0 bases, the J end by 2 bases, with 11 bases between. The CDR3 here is CASSEATAGGNQPQHF. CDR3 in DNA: TGTGCCAGCAGTGAAGCGACGGCCGGAGGCAATCAGCCCCAGCATTTT. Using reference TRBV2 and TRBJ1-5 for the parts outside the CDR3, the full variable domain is EPEVTQTPSHQVTQMGQEVILRCVPISNHLYFYWYRQILGQKVEFLVSFYNNEISEKSEIFDDQFSVERPDGSNFTLKIRSTKLEDSAMYFCASSEATAGGNQPQHFGDGTRLSIL.

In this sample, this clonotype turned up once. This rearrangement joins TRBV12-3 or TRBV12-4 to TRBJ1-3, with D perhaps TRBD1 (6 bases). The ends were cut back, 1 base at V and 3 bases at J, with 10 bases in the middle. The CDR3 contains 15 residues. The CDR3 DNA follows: TGTGCCAGCAGTTTAGGGAGGACAGATGGAAACACCATATATTTT. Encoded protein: CASSLGRTDGNTIYF.

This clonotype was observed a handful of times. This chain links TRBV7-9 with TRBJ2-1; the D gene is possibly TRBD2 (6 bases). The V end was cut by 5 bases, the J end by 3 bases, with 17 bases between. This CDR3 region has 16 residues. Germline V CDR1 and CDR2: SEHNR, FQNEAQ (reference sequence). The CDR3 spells CASSPPGGELYNEQFF. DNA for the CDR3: TGTGCCAGCAGCCCCCCTGGCGGGGAGCTCTACAATGAGCAGTTCTTC.

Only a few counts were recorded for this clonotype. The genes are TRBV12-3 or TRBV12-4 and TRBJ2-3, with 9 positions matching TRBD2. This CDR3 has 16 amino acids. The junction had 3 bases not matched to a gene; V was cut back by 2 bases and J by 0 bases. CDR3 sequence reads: CASSLMAGGSTDTQYF. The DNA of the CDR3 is TGTGCCAGCAGTTTAATGGCGGGAGGGAGCACAGATACGCAGTATTTT.

CDR3 in amino acids: CASSEGLRLGNQPQHF. The CDR3 DNA sequence: TGTGCCAGCAGTGAAGGGCTTAGATTGGGAAATCAGCCCCAGCATTTT. The V and J genes are TRBV6-1 and TRBJ1-5; D call uncertain. The CDR3 totals 16 residues. The V and J ends lost 1 base and 4 bases respectively, with 14 bases between them. The germline V gene encodes CDR1 MNHNS and CDR2 SASEGT.

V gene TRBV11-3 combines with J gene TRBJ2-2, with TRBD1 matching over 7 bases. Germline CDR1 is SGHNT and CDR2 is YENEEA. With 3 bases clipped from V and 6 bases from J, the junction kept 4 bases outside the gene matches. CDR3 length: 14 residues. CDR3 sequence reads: CASSLYRGPGELFF. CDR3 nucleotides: TGTGCCAGCAGCTTGTACAGGGGTCCCGGGGAGCTGTTTTTT. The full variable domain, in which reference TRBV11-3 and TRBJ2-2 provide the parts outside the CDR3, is EAGVVQSPRYKIIEKKQPVAFWCNPISGHNTLYWYLQNLGQGPELLIRYENEEAVDDSQLPKDRFSAERLKGVDSTLKIQPAELGDSAVYLCASSLYRGPGELFFGEGSRLTVL.

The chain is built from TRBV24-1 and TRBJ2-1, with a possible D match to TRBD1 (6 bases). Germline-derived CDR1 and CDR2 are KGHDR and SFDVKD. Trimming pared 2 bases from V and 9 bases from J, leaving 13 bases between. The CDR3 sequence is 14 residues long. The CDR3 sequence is CATSDSGTSPEQFF. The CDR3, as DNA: TGTGCCACCAGTGATTCCGGGACATCTCCTGAGCAGTTCTTC.

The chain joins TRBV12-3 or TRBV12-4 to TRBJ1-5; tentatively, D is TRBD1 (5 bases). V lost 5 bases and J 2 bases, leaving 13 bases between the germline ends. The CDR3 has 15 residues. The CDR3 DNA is TGTGCCAGCAGTCTCGCAGGGTTGGGCAATCAGCCCCAGCATTTT. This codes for CASSLAGLGNQPQHF.

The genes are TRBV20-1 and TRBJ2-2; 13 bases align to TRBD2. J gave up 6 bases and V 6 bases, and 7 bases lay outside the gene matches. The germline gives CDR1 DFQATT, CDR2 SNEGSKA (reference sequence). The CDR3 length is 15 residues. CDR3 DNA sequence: TGCAGTGCCGTGACTAGCGGGGGGATCTCCGGGGAGCTGTTTTTT. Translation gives CSAVTSGGISGELFF.

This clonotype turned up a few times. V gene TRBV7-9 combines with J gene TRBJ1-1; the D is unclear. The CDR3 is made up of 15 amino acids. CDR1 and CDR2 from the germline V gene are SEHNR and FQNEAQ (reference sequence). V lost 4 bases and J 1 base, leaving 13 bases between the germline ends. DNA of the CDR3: TGTGCCAGCAGCTCCACGGGAAAGCCGAACACTGAAGCTTTCTTT. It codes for CASSSTGKPNTEAFF.

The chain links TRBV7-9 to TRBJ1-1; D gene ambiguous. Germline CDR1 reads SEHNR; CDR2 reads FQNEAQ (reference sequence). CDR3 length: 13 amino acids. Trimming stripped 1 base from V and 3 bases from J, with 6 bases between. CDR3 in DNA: TGTGCCAGCAGCTTAGTTGGGTACACTGAAGCTTTCTTT. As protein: CASSLVGYTEAFF.

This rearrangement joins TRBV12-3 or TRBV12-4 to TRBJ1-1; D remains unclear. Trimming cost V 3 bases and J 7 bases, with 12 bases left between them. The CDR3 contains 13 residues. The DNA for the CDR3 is TGTGCCAGCAGTTTTTCAGGTTCGGATGAAGCTTTCTTT. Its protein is CASSFSGSDEAFF.

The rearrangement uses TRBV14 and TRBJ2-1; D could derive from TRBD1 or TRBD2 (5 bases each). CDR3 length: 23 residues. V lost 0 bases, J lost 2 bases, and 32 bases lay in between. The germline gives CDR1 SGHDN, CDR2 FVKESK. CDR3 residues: CASSQDRYGFGRADYPPYNEQFF. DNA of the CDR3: TGTGCCAGCAGCCAAGATAGGTATGGGTTTGGCAGGGCCGACTATCCGCCCTACAATGAGCAGTTCTTC.

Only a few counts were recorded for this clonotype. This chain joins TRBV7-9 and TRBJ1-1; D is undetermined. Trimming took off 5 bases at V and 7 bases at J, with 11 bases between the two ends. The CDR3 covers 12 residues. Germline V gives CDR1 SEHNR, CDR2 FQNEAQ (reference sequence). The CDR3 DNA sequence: TGTGCCAGCAGCCGCCAGAGCCATGAAGCTTTCTTT. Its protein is CASSRQSHEAFF. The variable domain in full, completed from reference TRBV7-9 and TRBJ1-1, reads DTGVSQNPRHKITKRGQNVTFRCDPISEHNRLYWYRQTLGQGPEFLTYFQNEAQLEKSRLLSDRFSAERPKGSFSTLEIQRTEQGDSAMYLCASSRQSHEAFFGQGTRLTVV.

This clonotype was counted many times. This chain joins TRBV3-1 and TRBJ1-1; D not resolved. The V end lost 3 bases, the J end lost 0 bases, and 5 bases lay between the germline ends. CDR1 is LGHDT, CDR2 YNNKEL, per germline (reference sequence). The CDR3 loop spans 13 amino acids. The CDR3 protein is CASSQSLNTEAFF. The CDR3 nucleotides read TGTGCCAGCAGCCAGTCCCTGAACACTGAAGCTTTCTTT.

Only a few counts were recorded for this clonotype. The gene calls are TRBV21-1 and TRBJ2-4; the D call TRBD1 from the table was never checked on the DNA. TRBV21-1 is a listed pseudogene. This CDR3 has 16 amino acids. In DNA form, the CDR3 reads TGTGCCAGCAGCAAAGGCAGGGGGCGCCTCAGAAACATTCAGTACTTC. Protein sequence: CASSKGRGRLRNIQYF.

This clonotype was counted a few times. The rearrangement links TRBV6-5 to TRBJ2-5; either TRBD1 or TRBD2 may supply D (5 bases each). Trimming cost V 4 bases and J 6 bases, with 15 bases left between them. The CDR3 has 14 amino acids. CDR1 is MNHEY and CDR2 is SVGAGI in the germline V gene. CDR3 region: CASSSSGAGKTQYF. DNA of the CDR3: TGTGCCAGCAGTTCCTCCGGGGCCGGCAAGACCCAGTACTTC.

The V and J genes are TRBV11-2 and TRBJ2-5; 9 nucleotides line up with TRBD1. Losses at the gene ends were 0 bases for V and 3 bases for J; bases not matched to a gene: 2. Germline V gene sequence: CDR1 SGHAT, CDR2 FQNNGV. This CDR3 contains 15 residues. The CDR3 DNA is TGTGCCAGCAGCTTAGAATGGACAGGGGAAGAGACCCAGTACTTC. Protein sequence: CASSLEWTGEETQYF.

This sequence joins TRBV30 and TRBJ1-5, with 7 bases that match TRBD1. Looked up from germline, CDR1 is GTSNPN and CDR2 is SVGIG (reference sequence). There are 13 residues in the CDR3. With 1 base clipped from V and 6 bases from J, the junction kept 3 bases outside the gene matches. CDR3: CAWSGRGTQPQHF. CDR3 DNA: TGTGCCTGGAGTGGCAGGGGGACTCAGCCCCAGCATTTT.

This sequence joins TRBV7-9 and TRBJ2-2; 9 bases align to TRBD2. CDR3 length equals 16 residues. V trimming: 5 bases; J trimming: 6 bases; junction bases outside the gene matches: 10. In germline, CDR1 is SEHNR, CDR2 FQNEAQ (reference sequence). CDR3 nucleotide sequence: TGTGCCAGCAGCCGGATGGCGGGAGGGCCATCCGGGGAGCTGTTTTTT. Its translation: CASSRMAGGPSGELFF.